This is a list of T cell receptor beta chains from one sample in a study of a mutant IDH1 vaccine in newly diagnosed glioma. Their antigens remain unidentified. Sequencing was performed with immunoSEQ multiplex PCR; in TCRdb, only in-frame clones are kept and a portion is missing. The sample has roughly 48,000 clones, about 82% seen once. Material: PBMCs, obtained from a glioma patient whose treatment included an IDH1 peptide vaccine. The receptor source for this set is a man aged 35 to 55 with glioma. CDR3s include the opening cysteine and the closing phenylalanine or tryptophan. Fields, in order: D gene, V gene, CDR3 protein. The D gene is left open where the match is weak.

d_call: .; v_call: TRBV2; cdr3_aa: CASREGGVNSF
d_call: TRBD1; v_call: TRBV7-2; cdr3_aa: CASSLTSGGRTEAFF
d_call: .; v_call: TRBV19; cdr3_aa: CASTKSTATNYGYTF
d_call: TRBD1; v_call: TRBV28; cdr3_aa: CASSVDRRYEQFF
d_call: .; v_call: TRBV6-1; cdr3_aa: CASSLAAGQETQYF
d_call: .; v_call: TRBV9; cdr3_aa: CASSGVQSIANVLTF
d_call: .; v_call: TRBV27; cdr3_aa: CASSFISGLGNEQFF
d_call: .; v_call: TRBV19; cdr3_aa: CASSFTAGTSYYEQYF
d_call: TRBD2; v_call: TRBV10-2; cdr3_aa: CASSNIAGVLETQYF
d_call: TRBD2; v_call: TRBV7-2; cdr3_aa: CASSLARSGRGSVDEQFF
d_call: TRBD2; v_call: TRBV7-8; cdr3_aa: CASSSYGTSGIETQYF
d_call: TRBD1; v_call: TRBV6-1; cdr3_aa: CASSDYRGANYGYTF
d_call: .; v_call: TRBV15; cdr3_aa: CATSRRDPPRSNEKLFF
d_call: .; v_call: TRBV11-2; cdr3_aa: CASSLPSYNEQFF
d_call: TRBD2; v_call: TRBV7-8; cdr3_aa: CASSLEASGSRNEQFF
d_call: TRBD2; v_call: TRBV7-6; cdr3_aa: CASSPSSTSGKDGTQYF
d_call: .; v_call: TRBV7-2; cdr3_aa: CASSARDRDTQYF
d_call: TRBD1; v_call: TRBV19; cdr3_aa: CASRAQGQGHGYTF
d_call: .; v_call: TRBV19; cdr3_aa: CASSQPPEASEQFF
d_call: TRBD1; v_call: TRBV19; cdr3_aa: CASSIGGQGAASEQFF
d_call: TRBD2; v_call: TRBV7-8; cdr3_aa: CASSLAGTSGTDTQYF
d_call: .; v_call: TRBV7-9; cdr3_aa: CASSLSYSGANVLTF
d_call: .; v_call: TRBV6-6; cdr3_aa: CASSYSLADTQYF
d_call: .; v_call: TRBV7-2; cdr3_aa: CASSANSNTEAFF
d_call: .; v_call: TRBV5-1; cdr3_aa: CASSLDRQEPINEKLFF
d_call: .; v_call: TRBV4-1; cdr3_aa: CASSQDGARDSSTDTQYF
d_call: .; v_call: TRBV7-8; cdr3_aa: CASSLALTHYQPQHF
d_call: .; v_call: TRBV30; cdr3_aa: CAWSEAGTGRQPQHF
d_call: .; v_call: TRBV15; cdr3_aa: CATSNPGANEQFF
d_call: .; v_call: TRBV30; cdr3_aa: CAWSGGPLAPLHF